These T cell receptor beta chains were read from a single sample in a study of blood T cell repertoires in COVID-19. Profiling relied on immunoSEQ multiplex PCR, and the TCRdb table lists in-frame clones only, not all of them. Among some 260,000 clones listed, approximately 81% were seen once. The sample consisted of peripheral blood. These receptor sequences come from a woman younger than 30 with acute or convalescent COVID-19. The CDR3 runs from the conserved cysteine through the conserved F or W. D genes are given only for firm matches. Clone size appears in some rows only: once, few, many, or a class for an expanded clone.

D gene	V gene	J gene	clone size	CDR3 protein	CDR3 DNA
TRBD1	TRBV12-3/TRBV12-4	TRBJ1-3	NA	CASSQQGANTIYF	TGTGCCAGCAGCCAACAGGGGGCCAACACCATATATTTT
TRBD2	TRBV4-2	TRBJ2-1	NA	CASSPSGTSGRVYNEQFF	TGTGCCAGCAGCCCAAGTGGGACTAGCGGGAGGGTATACAATGAGCAGTTCTTC
NA	TRBV10-3	TRBJ2-3	few	CAISESGRARADTQYF	TGTGCCATCAGTGAGTCGGGCAGGGCGCGAGCAGATACGCAGTATTTT
TRBD1	TRBV4-3	TRBJ1-1	NA	CASSQRTGGFSTEAFF	TGCGCCAGCAGCCAAAGGACAGGGGGTTTTAGCACTGAAGCTTTCTTT
NA	TRBV12-5	TRBJ2-3	NA	CASGLVPETDTQYF	TGTGCTAGTGGTTTGGTACCGGAGACAGATACGCAGTATTTT
NA	TRBV6-2/TRBV6-3	TRBJ2-3	NA	CASSYSPTTPTDTQYF	TGTGCCAGCAGTTACTCGCCGACTACCCCAACAGATACGCAGTATTTT
TRBD2	TRBV15	TRBJ2-7	NA	CATRVAGESYEQYF	TGTGCCACTAGAGTAGCGGGAGAGTCCTACGAGCAGTACTTC
NA	TRBV11-2	TRBJ2-3	NA	CASSYDPGDTQYF	TGTGCCAGCAGCTATGACCCAGGGGATACGCAGTATTTT
TRBD1	TRBV5-1	TRBJ1-1	NA	CASRYMTGVRTEAFF	TGCGCCAGCAGATACATGACAGGGGTGCGGACTGAAGCTTTCTTT
NA	TRBV5-1	TRBJ2-2	few	CASSLGLTVGTGELFF	TGCGCCAGCAGCTTGGGGTTGACAGTTGGCACCGGGGAGCTGTTTTTT
NA	TRBV13	TRBJ2-2	NA	CASSLGGEGGELFF	TGTGCCAGCAGCTTAGGCGGAGAGGGCGGGGAGCTGTTTTTT
TRBD2	TRBV28	TRBJ2-7	NA	CASSYLAGGLYEQYF	TGTGCCAGCAGTTATCTAGCGGGAGGGTTATACGAGCAGTACTTC
TRBD2	TRBV6-4	TRBJ2-1	once	CASSDSGASGGGEQFF	TGTGCCAGCAGTGACTCCGGGGCTAGCGGGGGCGGTGAGCAGTTCTTC
TRBD1	TRBV30	TRBJ1-6	NA	CAWSPGTGTNSPLHF	TGTGCCTGGAGTCCCGGGACAGGCACTAATTCACCCCTCCACTTT
TRBD2	TRBV30	TRBJ2-2	NA	CAWSAGTSHPGELFF	TGTGCCTGGAGTGCCGGGACTAGCCATCCCGGGGAGCTGTTTTTT
TRBD2	TRBV5-1	TRBJ2-1	NA	CASSLSGSANEQFF	TGCGCCAGCAGCCTTAGCGGGAGTGCCAATGAGCAGTTCTTC
TRBD2	TRBV28	TRBJ2-5	once	CASSLGEGVWGETQYF	TGTGCCAGCAGCCTCGGGGAGGGAGTCTGGGGGGAGACCCAGTACTTC